The 30 T cell receptor beta chains presented below share a single source sample, sequenced in a study of CD8 T cells in Susac syndrome. RNA, at about 0.45 to 1 ug, was reverse transcribed with random hexamers. Each CDR3 protein is one row after TCRdb ran MiXCR on the immunoSEQ multiplex PCR reads. Among 180,000 or so distinct CDR3 sequences listed, around 96% were seen once. Material for sequencing was CD4+ T cells from PBMCs. The receptors stem from a human donor in good health.

The chain links TRBV20-1 to TRBJ2-3; a weak D match, TRBD1 (5 bases). The length of the CDR3 is 14 residues. Germline CDR1 and CDR2: DFQATT and SNEGSKA (reference sequence). Trimming removed 6 bases at V and 2 bases at J, with 15 bases between. This CDR3 reads CSAVGQDNTDTQYF. The CDR3 region has the DNA TGCAGTGCGGTGGGCCAGGACAACACAGATACGCAGTATTTT.

The rearrangement uses TRBV2 and TRBJ1-2; 9 bases fit TRBD1. From germline, CDR1 is SNHLY and CDR2 FYNNEI. Trimming cost V 8 bases and J 5 bases; bases outside gene matches: 9. CDR3 size: 14 residues. The CDR3 protein is CASLRDRDLYGYTF. The CDR3 nucleotides read TGTGCCAGCCTCCGGGACAGGGATTTGTATGGCTACACCTTC. The full variable domain, completed using reference TRBV2 and TRBJ1-2, is EPEVTQTPSHQVTQMGQEVILRCVPISNHLYFYWYRQILGQKVEFLVSFYNNEISEKSEIFDDQFSVERPDGSNFTLKIRSTKLEDSAMYFCASLRDRDLYGYTFGSGTRLTVV.

The chain is built from TRBV7-9 and TRBJ2-7, with 8 bases fitting TRBD2. The CDR3 is 14 amino acids. Germline CDR1 SEHNR, CDR2 FQNEAQ (reference sequence). The trim removed 1 base at V and 5 bases at J, leaving 4 bases unmatched. CDR3 amino acids: CASSLGTSGHEQYF. As DNA, the CDR3 is TGTGCCAGCAGCTTAGGCACTAGCGGCCACGAGCAGTACTTC.

The V call is TRBV7-9, the J call TRBJ1-4; tentative D call: TRBD1 (5 bases). V lost 1 base, J lost 4 bases, and 16 bases lay in between. The CDR3 is 17 residues long. The germline V gene encodes CDR1 SEHNR and CDR2 FQNEAQ (reference sequence). CDR3 DNA: TGTGCCAGCAGCTTAGGCAGACAGACCTCGGGTAATGAAAAACTGTTTTTT. Translation gives CASSLGRQTSGNEKLFF.

This sequence joins TRBV6-2 or TRBV6-3 and TRBJ1-6; no clear D gene. There are 12 residues in the CDR3. The V gene's germline CDR1 is MNHEY and CDR2 SVGEGT. The V end lost 7 bases, the J end lost 10 bases, and 11 bases lay between the germline ends. CDR3: CASTYGVSPLHF. In DNA, the CDR3 is TGTGCCAGCACCTACGGAGTCTCACCCCTCCACTTT.

This CDR3 reads CASSEELAGSGTQYF. The CDR3 nucleotides are TGTGCCAGCAGTGAAGAACTAGCGGGCAGTGGGACCCAGTACTTC. The genes are TRBV2 and TRBJ2-5; 9 nucleotides match TRBD2. With 1 base clipped from V and 7 bases from J, the junction kept 7 bases outside the gene matches. Germline CDR1 is SNHLY and CDR2 is FYNNEI. The CDR3 contains 15 residues. The full variable domain, completed using reference TRBV2 and TRBJ2-5, is EPEVTQTPSHQVTQMGQEVILRCVPISNHLYFYWYRQILGQKVEFLVSFYNNEISEKSEIFDDQFSVERPDGSNFTLKIRSTKLEDSAMYFCASSEELAGSGTQYFGPGTRLLVL.

CDR3 nucleotide sequence: TGTGCCAGCAGCCGGACAGGGGGCGATTCACCCCTCCACTTT. Its translation: CASSRTGGDSPLHF. The chain uses TRBV4-2 and TRBJ1-6, with 11 bases identical to TRBD1. Per the germline V gene, CDR1 is LGHNA and CDR2 is YNFKEQ. The CDR3 is 14 amino acids. The junction had 1 base not matched to a gene; V was cut back by 4 bases and J by 8 bases.

The DNA of the CDR3 is TGTGCCAGCTGCCCCAACCGACAGGGCAATCAGCCCCAGCATTTT. This sequence encodes CASCPNRQGNQPQHF. The chain links TRBV12-3 or TRBV12-4 to TRBJ1-5, with a weak D call TRBD1 (6 bases). The V end lost 8 bases, the J end lost 2 bases, and 16 bases lay between the germline ends. CDR3 size: 15 residues.

The chain couples TRBV19 to TRBJ1-2; 9 bases align to TRBD1. Germline V gives CDR1 LNHDA, CDR2 SQIVND (reference sequence). This CDR3 has 16 amino acids. V trimming: 7 bases; J trimming: 5 bases; junction bases outside the gene matches: 14. The chain's CDR3 is CASKDPSRDRVYGYTF. Here the CDR3 DNA reads TGTGCCAGTAAGGACCCCTCGCGGGACAGGGTGTATGGCTACACCTTC.

The count of this clonotype is one. The chain combines TRBV30 with TRBJ2-1; D gene uncertain. The length of the CDR3 is 11 residues. Between the trimmed V and J ends, which lost 2 bases and 7 bases, there was a span of 6 bases. Germline V gene sequence: CDR1 GTSNPN, CDR2 SVGIG (reference sequence). CDR3 bases: TGTGCCTGGAGTTGGCGGAATGAGCAGTTCTTC. Translated, it gives CAWSWRNEQFF.

The DNA of the CDR3 is TGTGCCACCAGCAGAGATCACAGTGTGAACACTGAAGCTTTCTTT. It encodes CATSRDHSVNTEAFF. The gene calls are TRBV15 and TRBJ1-1; D uncertain. Germline values: CDR1 LNHNV, CDR2 YYDKDF (reference sequence). The length of the CDR3 is 15 residues. Between the trimmed V and J ends, which lost 0 bases and 0 bases, there was a span of 8 bases.

The CDR3 coding sequence is TGTGCCAGCAGTTACTATGGGTCCGACCGGGAGCTGTTTTTT. It specifies CASSYYGSDRELFF. The rearrangement uses TRBV6-2 or TRBV6-3 and TRBJ2-2; D remains ambiguous. The ends were cut back, 1 base at V and 9 bases at J, with 12 bases in the middle. Germline lookup yields CDR1 MNHEY and CDR2 SVGEGT. This CDR3 has 14 residues.

The gene calls are TRBV7-9 and TRBJ1-3; a possible D gene is TRBD1 (5 bases). The CDR3 is made up of 14 amino acids. V was trimmed by 6 bases and J by 0 bases, leaving 9 bases between them. Germline-derived CDR1 and CDR2 are SEHNR and FQNEAQ (reference sequence). The chain's CDR3 is CASRKTASGNTIYF. The CDR3 bases are TGTGCCAGCAGAAAGACAGCCTCTGGAAACACCATATATTTT.

This rearrangement joins TRBV2 to TRBJ2-1; no clear D gene. This CDR3 is 11 amino acids long. V lost 7 bases and J lost 4, with 5 bases in between. Per germline, CDR1 SNHLY and CDR2 FYNNEI. CDR3 sequence reads: CASKVYNEQFF. The CDR3 coding sequence is TGTGCCAGCAAAGTGTACAATGAGCAGTTCTTC.

The chain carries TRBV2 and TRBJ1-5, with D perhaps matching TRBD1 (5 bases). Trimming stripped 8 bases from V and 0 bases from J, with 14 bases between. Germline V CDR1 and CDR2: SNHLY, FYNNEI. The CDR3 is made up of 15 amino acids. The CDR3 DNA reads as TGTGCCAGCCGATGGGGACGGAATAGCAATCAGCCCCAGCATTTT. Amino acids: CASRWGRNSNQPQHF. The full variable domain, its missing parts supplied by reference TRBV2 and TRBJ1-5, is EPEVTQTPSHQVTQMGQEVILRCVPISNHLYFYWYRQILGQKVEFLVSFYNNEISEKSEIFDDQFSVERPDGSNFTLKIRSTKLEDSAMYFCASRWGRNSNQPQHFGDGTRLSIL.

This clonotype was counted once. This chain connects TRBV9 to TRBJ2-5; D not resolved. Germline CDR1 is SGDLS and CDR2 is YYNGEE. With 0 bases removed from V and 4 bases from J, the gap between germline ends came to 10 bases. The CDR3 is 14 residues long. The CDR3 region is CASSVAPQPETQYF. Written as DNA, the CDR3 is TGTGCCAGCAGCGTAGCTCCACAGCCAGAGACCCAGTACTTC.

V is TRBV12-3 or TRBV12-4 and J is TRBJ2-6; no clear D. This CDR3 contains 14 residues. V lost 7 bases to trimming and J lost 0 bases, with 7 bases between them. The CDR3 protein is CASTLRSGANVLTF. CDR3 coding DNA: TGTGCCAGCACCCTCCGCTCTGGGGCCAACGTCCTGACTTTC.

The V call is TRBV11-2, the J call TRBJ2-3; 9 bases map to TRBD2. Germline loops: CDR1 SGHAT, CDR2 FQNNGV. The junction had 7 bases not matched to a gene; V was cut back by 1 base and J by 5 bases. The CDR3 covers 16 residues. CDR3 coding DNA: TGTGCCAGCAGCTTAGGGCGGGGGGGCCGCGGAGATACGCAGTATTTT. Protein: CASSLGRGGRGDTQYF.

In its sample, this clonotype was seen a few times. This chain joins TRBV5-6 and TRBJ1-2; perhaps TRBD1 as D (5 bases). The CDR3 is 14 amino acids. Germline V lookup: CDR1 SGHDT, CDR2 YYEEEE. The ends were cut back, 0 bases at V and 4 bases at J, with 10 bases in the middle. CDR3 amino acids: CASSLAGTGYGYTF. CDR3 nucleotide sequence: TGTGCCAGCAGCTTGGCTGGGACGGGCTATGGCTACACCTTC.

CDR3 nucleotides: TGCAGTGCTTCGGACAGCTATGGCTACACCTTC. The encoded protein is CSASDSYGYTF. The chain employs TRBV20-1 and TRBJ1-2; tentative D call: TRBD1 (6 bases). This CDR3 region has 11 residues. The V gene's germline CDR1 is DFQATT and CDR2 SNEGSKA (reference sequence). V gave up 5 bases and J gave up 4 bases, with 8 bases separating them.

V is TRBV15 and J is TRBJ1-2, with D maybe TRBD1 (5 bases). Trimming shortened V by 0 bases and J by 8 bases, and 13 bases separated the two germline ends. The germline V gene encodes CDR1 LNHNV and CDR2 YYDKDF (reference sequence). This CDR3 region has 14 residues. CDR3 sequence: CATSRDTGTWGYTF. The CDR3 coding sequence is TGTGCCACCAGCAGAGATACGGGGACCTGGGGCTACACCTTC.

This chain connects TRBV12-3 or TRBV12-4 to TRBJ2-3; possibly TRBD1 for D (6 bases). The CDR3 has 15 residues. V lost 6 bases, J lost 0 bases, and 13 bases lay in between. The CDR3 loop reads CASRQQGASTDTQYF. CDR3 in DNA: TGTGCCAGCAGGCAACAGGGTGCTAGCACAGATACGCAGTATTTT.

DNA of the CDR3: TGTGCCAGCAGCGTCGGGACAGGCCATGAAAAACTGTTTTTT. It translates to CASSVGTGHEKLFF. The rearrangement joins TRBV9 to TRBJ1-4; 8 nucleotides agree with TRBD1. Trimming removed 2 bases from V and 6 bases from J; junction bases left unmatched: 3. Germline V gene lookup returns CDR1 SGDLS and CDR2 YYNGEE. The CDR3 runs 14 residues.

This rearrangement joins TRBV12-3 or TRBV12-4 to TRBJ2-7, with D unresolved. This CDR3 spans 14 amino acids. The V end was cut by 5 bases, the J end by 5 bases, with 16 bases between. CDR3 residues: CASSAGPSIHEQYF. The CDR3, as DNA: TGTGCCAGCAGTGCCGGGCCCTCGATCCACGAGCAGTACTTC.

This chain links TRBV3-1 with TRBJ1-2; weak D call: TRBD1 (6 bases). The CDR3 is 13 residues long. V was shortened by 4 bases and J by 7 bases, with 13 bases between the two germline ends. Per germline, CDR1 LGHDT and CDR2 YNNKEL (reference sequence). CDR3 in DNA: TGTGCCAGCAGCCCGGGACACACGTCTGGCTACACCTTC. It codes for CASSPGHTSGYTF.

This clonotype was seen just once. The CDR3 reads CASSRGVGEQFF. The CDR3, as DNA: TGTGCCAGTAGTAGAGGGGTCGGTGAGCAGTTCTTC. The chain uses TRBV19 and TRBJ2-1; TRBD1 or TRBD2 may be the D gene (5 bases each). The CDR3 consists of 12 residues. Deletions cut 4 bases from V and 9 bases from J, with 10 bases between. Germline V lookup: CDR1 LNHDA, CDR2 SQIVND (reference sequence).

The V and J genes are TRBV5-4 and TRBJ2-3; D unresolved. Germline V gene data show CDR1 as SGHNT and CDR2 as YYREEE (reference sequence). This CDR3 has 13 residues. V lost 4 bases to trimming and J lost 2 bases, with 8 bases between them. The DNA for the CDR3 is TGTGCCAGCAGCCTGCCGACCACAGATACGCAGTATTTT. It specifies CASSLPTTDTQYF.

This clonotype occurred once. CDR3 DNA sequence: TGCAGTGCTAGGACGGGGACCTACACGCAGTATTTT. Residues: CSARTGTYTQYF. V gene TRBV20-1 combines with J gene TRBJ2-3; tentatively, D is TRBD1 or TRBD2 (5 bases each). The V gene's germline CDR1 is DFQATT and CDR2 SNEGSKA (reference sequence). V lost 3 bases, J lost 9 bases, and 13 bases lay in between. CDR3 length: 12 residues.

The rearrangement joins TRBV27 to TRBJ1-5; 10 bases map to TRBD1. The CDR3 extends over 18 amino acids. Germline V lookup: CDR1 MNHEY, CDR2 SMNVEV (reference sequence). With 2 bases clipped from V and 1 base from J, the junction kept 8 bases outside the gene matches. The CDR3 protein is CASSLTRQGAMSNQPQHF. The CDR3 nucleotides are TGTGCCAGCAGTTTAACTCGACAGGGGGCCATGAGCAATCAGCCCCAGCATTTT.

The chain recombines TRBV20-1 with TRBJ1-1, with no clear D. The CDR3 spans 14 residues. Trimming pared 3 bases from V and 0 bases from J, leaving 11 bases between. Germline lookup yields CDR1 DFQATT and CDR2 SNEGSKA (reference sequence). The DNA of the CDR3 is TGCAGTGCTAGGCTCCCCCCTATGAACACTGAAGCTTTCTTT. Protein sequence: CSARLPPMNTEAFF.